Listed below are T cell receptor beta chains from one sample, sequenced in a study of cytomegalovirus exposure and HLA in healthy donors. Clones were read by immunoSEQ multiplex PCR, and TCRdb kept only the in-frame ones, dropping some. Seen here are roughly 95,000 clones, around three quarters observed once, and the top ten hold roughly 5.4%. The specimen was PBMCs. These receptors all come from a man younger than 40 in good health and CMV-seropositive. CDR3s include the opening cysteine and the closing phenylalanine or tryptophan. The D gene is left open where the match is weak. Some rows have no size entry. The others give once, few or many, or a class for an expanded clone.

J: TRBJ1-5; D: -; size: -; V: TRBV19; CDR3: CASSRGYSNQPQHF; DNA: TGTGCCAGTAGTAGAGGATATAGCAATCAGCCCCAGCATTTT
J: TRBJ2-7; D: -; size: -; V: TRBV28; CDR3: CASSFGYEQYF; DNA: TGTGCCAGCAGTTTCGGCTACGAGCAGTACTTC
J: TRBJ2-3; D: TRBD2; size: -; V: TRBV23-1; CDR3: CASSRLAEALKNTQYF; DNA: TGCGCCAGCAGTCGCCTAGCGGAGGCCTTAAAAAATACGCAGTATTTT
J: TRBJ2-5; D: TRBD2; size: -; V: TRBV6-1; CDR3: CASRGGRRTQYF; DNA: TGTGCCAGCAGGGGAGGGAGACGGACCCAGTACTTC
J: TRBJ2-5; D: -; size: few; V: TRBV6-5; CDR3: CASSNRETQYF; DNA: TGTGCCAGCAGTAACCGGGAGACCCAGTACTTC
J: TRBJ1-4; D: -; size: -; V: TRBV6-6; CDR3: CASSYFQGTNEKLFF; DNA: TGTGCCAGCAGTTACTTTCAGGGAACTAATGAAAAACTGTTTTTT
J: TRBJ2-3; D: -; size: -; V: TRBV7-6; CDR3: CASSSGSAGGHTQYF; DNA: TGTGCCAGCAGCTCCGGTTCCGCGGGCGGTCATACGCAGTATTTT
J: TRBJ2-1; D: TRBD2; size: -; V: TRBV6-5; CDR3: CASSTSGRNNEQFF; DNA: TGTGCCAGCAGTACTAGCGGGAGAAACAATGAGCAGTTCTTC
J: TRBJ2-3; D: -; size: -; V: TRBV4-1; CDR3: CASSQDLERGRTDTQYF; DNA: TGCGCCAGCAGCCAAGATCTAGAAAGGGGAAGGACAGATACGCAGTATTTT
J: TRBJ2-3; D: -; size: -; V: TRBV9; CDR3: CASSPPGTSTDTQYF; DNA: TGTGCCAGCAGCCCCCCCGGGACTAGCACAGATACGCAGTATTTT
J: TRBJ1-1; D: -; size: many; V: TRBV4-1; CDR3: CASSQDLGEGTEAFF; DNA: TGCGCCAGCAGCCAAGATTTGGGAGAGGGCACTGAAGCTTTCTTT
J: TRBJ2-5; D: -; size: -; V: TRBV6-5; CDR3: CASRPLLGSQRAQYF; DNA: TGTGCCAGCCGACCCCTTCTCGGGAGCCAAAGGGCCCAGTACTTC
J: TRBJ1-1; D: -; size: once; V: TRBV6-5; CDR3: CATREGRESTEAFF; DNA: TGTGCCACTCGGGAGGGCAGGGAGTCCACTGAAGCTTTCTTT
J: TRBJ2-5; D: TRBD2; size: -; V: TRBV5-6; CDR3: CASSLGQGEGKTQYF; DNA: TGTGCCAGCAGCTTGGGTCAAGGGGAGGGTAAGACCCAGTACTTC
J: TRBJ1-5; D: -; size: -; V: TRBV7-8; CDR3: CASSSKLTGSNQPQHF; DNA: TGTGCCAGCAGCTCGAAGCTTACAGGGAGCAATCAGCCCCAGCATTTT
J: TRBJ2-1; D: TRBD1; size: once; V: TRBV11-2; CDR3: CASSLGGQGAINNEQFF; DNA: TGTGCCAGCAGCTTAGGGGGACAGGGGGCAATCAACAATGAGCAGTTCTTC
J: TRBJ2-5; D: TRBD2; size: -; V: TRBV9; CDR3: CASSSSASGETQYF; DNA: TGTGCCAGCAGCTCGAGCGCTAGCGGAGAGACCCAGTACTTC
J: TRBJ1-5; D: -; size: once; V: TRBV28; CDR3: CASVEANQPQHF; DNA: TGTGCCAGCGTTGAGGCTAATCAGCCCCAGCATTTT
J: TRBJ1-5; D: -; size: few; V: TRBV28; CDR3: CASSPPGGAIITGNQPQHF; DNA: TGTGCCAGCAGTCCCCCGGGGGGGGCCATCATTACTGGGAACCAGCCCCAGCATTTT
J: TRBJ1-5; D: TRBD1; size: once; V: TRBV5-5; CDR3: CASSRGTVDQPQHF; DNA: TGTGCCAGCAGCCGAGGGACAGTCGATCAGCCCCAGCATTTT
J: TRBJ2-1; D: TRBD2; size: -; V: TRBV5-4; CDR3: CASSLYAGGISYNEQFF; DNA: TGTGCCAGCAGCTTGTACGCGGGGGGGATCTCCTACAATGAGCAGTTCTTC
J: TRBJ1-5; D: -; size: -; V: TRBV30; CDR3: CAWSTYPVRGPQHF; DNA: TGTGCCTGGAGTACCTACCCCGTCCGGGGGCCCCAGCATTTT
J: TRBJ2-4; D: -; size: -; V: TRBV11-2; CDR3: CASSLDLIEGIQYF; DNA: TGTGCCAGCAGCTTAGATTTAATCGAGGGCATTCAGTACTTC
J: TRBJ2-2; D: -; size: -; V: TRBV14; CDR3: CASSRLYNGELFF; DNA: TGTGCCAGCAGTCGCCTTTACAACGGGGAGCTGTTTTTT
J: TRBJ1-5; D: -; size: -; V: TRBV13; CDR3: CASSLGLASNQPQHF; DNA: TGTGCCAGCAGCTTAGGCTTAGCGAGCAATCAGCCCCAGCATTTT
J: TRBJ2-7; D: -; size: -; V: TRBV15; CDR3: CATSRVGGGEQYF; DNA: TGTGCCACCAGCAGAGTGGGGGGAGGCGAGCAGTACTTC